This T cell receptor beta chain was captured in a study of beta chain features in type 1 diabetes. This clone showed up just a few times. Its matching antigen is unknown. Investigators reverse transcribed all isolated RNA, so they sequenced expressed TCRB transcripts. The table came from immunoSEQ multiplex PCR; TCRdb's copy has only in-frame clones and leaves some out. The sample holds a few hundred thousand clones, 13% seen once. Notes on the study in general: Within each of all four CD4+ subsets, Type 1 diabetes patients had TCRB CDR3s that were moderately but significantly shorter.

Germline V gene data show CDR1 as SQVTM and CDR2 as ANQGSEA. V shed 3 bases and J shed 1 base, with 9 bases lying between them. The CDR3 covers 13 residues. The source material was naive CD4+ T cells from blood. The TCR was taken from a woman between 18 and 29 years old with type 1 diabetes. The genes are TRBV29-1 and TRBJ1-2; D is unresolved. The CDR3 bases are TGCAGCGTTGAGCGACAACTTAACTATGGCTACACCTTC. Translated, it gives CSVERQLNYGYTF.